These 32 T cell receptor beta chains were sequenced from one sample in a study of shared clonotypes between healthy human individuals. Profiling relied on immunoSEQ multiplex PCR, and the TCRdb table lists in-frame clones only, not all of them. The sample shows 2 million to 2.5 million clones, over 85% of them seen only once. The sample comprised naive CD4+ T cells from PBMCs. Specified subset: CD45RA+ positively selected. These receptors came from a man younger than 35 in good health. Some clones in this sample may be carry-over from other donors' samples.

The chain couples TRBV7-9 to TRBJ2-3; a weak D match, TRBD2 (6 bases). CDR1 is SEHNR, CDR2 FQNEAQ, per germline (reference sequence). V gave up 1 base and J gave up 5 bases, with 10 bases separating them. This CDR3 is built from 14 residues. The CDR3 spells CASSLVTSGDTQYF. DNA of the CDR3: TGTGCCAGCAGCTTAGTGACTAGTGGAGATACGCAGTATTTT.

The chain has TRBV21-1 and TRBJ2-3; the D call TRBD1 from the table was never checked on the DNA. TRBV21-1 is a pseudogene locus. There are 16 residues in the CDR3. This chain's CDR3 is CASSLYSRIGTDTQYF. DNA of the CDR3: TGTGCCAGCAGCCTATACAGTAGGATCGGCACAGATACGCAGTATTTT.

The rearrangement links TRBV2 to TRBJ2-3; D not certain. The CDR3 length is 12 residues. Germline V gene data show CDR1 as SNHLY and CDR2 as FYNNEI. The ends were cut back, 4 bases at V and 6 bases at J, with 8 bases in the middle. CDR3 coding DNA: TGTGCCAGCAGTGGGGGTGGCGATACGCAGTATTTT. Amino acid sequence: CASSGGGDTQYF.

The CDR3 loop reads CASGGAGSYEQYF. Written as DNA, the CDR3 is TGTGCTAGTGGTGGGGCAGGGTCCTACGAGCAGTACTTC. The chain uses TRBV12-5 and TRBJ2-7, with a possible D match to TRBD1 (5 bases). V lost 5 bases and J lost 1, with 9 bases in between. The germline V gene encodes CDR1 LGHNT and CDR2 FRNRAP. There are 13 residues in the CDR3. Based on the CDR3 plus reference TRBV12-5 and TRBJ2-7, the full variable domain is DARVTQTPRHKVTEMGQEVTMRCQPILGHNTVFWYRQTMMQGLELLAYFRNRAPLDDSGMPKDRFSAEMPDATLATLKIQPSEPRDSAVYFCASGGAGSYEQYFGPGTRLTVT.

The chain is built from TRBV6-1 and TRBJ2-1, with 10 positions matching TRBD1. The germline V gene encodes CDR1 MNHNS and CDR2 SASEGT. The CDR3 spans 16 residues. V dropped 0 bases and J dropped 8; count of bases not matched to a gene: 7. Written as DNA, the CDR3 is TGTGCCAGCAGTGAAGCGCTAAAGGGACAGGGGTATGAGCAGTTCTTC. This encodes CASSEALKGQGYEQFF.

The chain combines TRBV28 with TRBJ2-7; a possible D gene is TRBD2 (5 bases). Germline CDR1 reads MDHEN; CDR2 reads SYDVKM. V lost 2 bases and J 5 bases, leaving 10 bases between the germline ends. This CDR3 is 13 amino acids long. The CDR3 sequence: CASSLSGLNEQYF. CDR3 coding DNA: TGTGCCAGCAGTTTAAGCGGTCTAAACGAGCAGTACTTC.

V and J are TRBV6-5 and TRBJ1-5, with TRBD1 as a possible D gene (5 bases). The CDR3 spans 13 residues. The V end lost 8 bases, the J end lost 6 bases, and 14 bases lay between the germline ends. Germline values: CDR1 MNHEY, CDR2 SVGAGI. CDR3 sequence: CASGAWFVQPQHF. The CDR3 nucleotides are TGTGCCAGCGGGGCGTGGTTTGTTCAGCCCCAGCATTTT.

The V and J genes are TRBV29-1 and TRBJ1-1; D uncertain. V was clipped by 0 bases and J by 1 base, with 9 bases between them. Per germline, CDR1 SQVTM and CDR2 ANQGSEA. The CDR3 contains 14 residues. The CDR3 sequence is CSVEDQLANTEAFF. Here the CDR3 DNA reads TGCAGCGTTGAAGATCAACTGGCGAACACTGAAGCTTTCTTT.

The chain is built from TRBV19 and TRBJ1-5, with no clear D. This CDR3 region has 16 residues. V lost 5 bases to trimming and J lost 3 bases, with 17 bases between them. Germline CDR1 is LNHDA and CDR2 is SQIVND (reference sequence). In nucleotides, the CDR3 is TGTGCCAGTAGTTTGGGTTGGGCAGGCTTCAATCAGCCCCAGCATTTT. Its protein product is CASSLGWAGFNQPQHF.

V usage is TRBV7-3 and J usage is TRBJ1-5, with a tentative D call TRBD1 (6 bases). Trimming shortened V by 5 bases and J by 2 bases, and 13 bases separated the two germline ends. Germline CDR1 and CDR2: SGHTA and FQGTGA. CDR3 length: 15 residues. The DNA of the CDR3 is TGTGCCAGCAGCATGAACAGGGCTGGCAATCAGCCCCAGCATTTT. This gives the protein CASSMNRAGNQPQHF.

With respect to this clone: Additional DNA sequences in this sample encode the identical CDR3. V gene TRBV18 combines with J gene TRBJ1-1, with 10 nucleotides matching TRBD1. The junction had 4 bases not matched to a gene; V was cut back by 3 bases and J by 3 bases. Germline V CDR1 and CDR2: KGHSH, LQKENI. CDR3 length: 15 amino acids. CDR3 bases: TGTGCCAGCTCACCCCGGACAGGGGGTGACACTGAAGCTTTCTTT. It yields the protein CASSPRTGGDTEAFF.

The chain is built from TRBV7-9 and TRBJ2-6; TRBD2 agrees at 8 bases. Germline values: CDR1 SEHNR, CDR2 FQNEAQ (reference sequence). J was trimmed by 1 base and V by 4 bases; bases with no gene match: 6. The CDR3 is 17 residues long. The DNA for the CDR3 is TGTGCCAGCAGCTCCCGAGGCGGGAGGTCTGGGGCCAACGTCCTGACTTTC. Translating gives CASSSRGGRSGANVLTF.

The chain recombines TRBV15 with TRBJ2-7, with 8 positions matching TRBD2. The germline V gene has CDR1 LNHNV and CDR2 YYDKDF (reference sequence). J lost 4 bases, V lost 3 bases, and 8 bases had no gene match. The CDR3 is made up of 15 amino acids. The DNA of the CDR3 is TGTGCCACCAGCAGCCCATCGAGCGGGAGTTACGAGCAGTACTTC. It codes for CATSSPSSGSYEQYF.

The J gene is TRBJ2-7, the V gene TRBV9; 7 positions agree with TRBD1. CDR3 size: 14 residues. J gave up 2 bases and V 4 bases, and 6 bases lay outside the gene matches. The germline V gene has CDR1 SGDLS and CDR2 YYNGEE. The CDR3, as DNA: TGTGCCAGCAGCACAGACAGGGTCACCTACGAGCAGTACTTC. Residues: CASSTDRVTYEQYF.

This clone was seen a single time. The CDR3, as DNA: TGTGCCAGCAGCCCCCGGGGGGATTCTGGAAACACCATATATTTT. The encoded protein is CASSPRGDSGNTIYF. V and J are TRBV7-2 and TRBJ1-3; a possible D gene is TRBD1 (5 bases). Trimming removed 5 bases from V and 1 base from J, with 12 bases in between. The germline V gene encodes CDR1 SGHTA and CDR2 FQGNSA. CDR3 length: 15 residues.

This clone was seen just once. The CDR3 DNA follows: TGTGCCAGCACTGGTCCCCTTGAGACCCAGTACTTC. It encodes CASTGPLETQYF. V is TRBV28 and J is TRBJ2-5, with D unclear. The germline CDR1 and CDR2 sequences are MDHEN and SYDVKM. The CDR3 spans 12 residues. V was shortened by 7 bases and J by 5 bases, with 11 bases between the two germline ends.

A single count supports this clone. The chain couples TRBV6-5 to TRBJ2-5; D may be TRBD1 (5 bases). The CDR3 is 14 residues long. The V end was cut by 5 bases, the J end by 2 bases, with 12 bases between. Germline-derived CDR1 and CDR2 are MNHEY and SVGAGI. The CDR3 coding sequence is TGTGCCAGCAGTGACCGACAGTTTCAAGAGACCCAGTACTTC. It translates to CASSDRQFQETQYF.

The CDR3 loop reads CASSQEPGKEAFF. As DNA, the CDR3 is TGCGCCAGCAGCCAAGAGCCAGGGAAGGAAGCTTTCTTT. The chain employs TRBV4-3 and TRBJ1-1; D may be TRBD1 (5 bases). Germline-derived CDR1 and CDR2 are LGHNA and YSLEER. This CDR3 region has 13 residues. Trimming removed 0 bases at V and 8 bases at J, with 10 bases between.

This chain uses TRBV13 with TRBJ2-5, with D possibly matching TRBD1 (5 bases). Germline loops: CDR1 PRHDT, CDR2 FYEKMQ (reference sequence). Trimming removed 0 bases from V and 5 bases from J, with 16 bases in between. This CDR3 is 16 amino acids long. CDR3 in DNA: TGTGCCAGCAGCTTAGGCCAGGTCAGGGCATTGGAGACCCAGTACTTC. Translated, it gives CASSLGQVRALETQYF.

The chain carries TRBV14 and TRBJ1-1; D is undetermined. Germline CDR1 reads SGHDN; CDR2 reads FVKESK. Trimming took 4 bases from V and 4 from J, leaving 13 bases between them. This CDR3 comprises 14 residues. In DNA form, the CDR3 reads TGTGCCAGCAGCCTCGGGCCTCAAGGCACTGAAGCTTTCTTT. Its translation: CASSLGPQGTEAFF.

The chain joins TRBV2 to TRBJ2-6, with TRBD1 identical over 11 bases. The J segment lost 4 bases and the V segment lost 6 bases, leaving 8 bases of the junction unmatched. This CDR3 has 17 residues. The V gene's germline CDR1 is SNHLY and CDR2 FYNNEI. This chain's CDR3 is CASRLDRGHSGANVLTF. CDR3 coding DNA: TGTGCCAGCAGGTTGGACAGGGGGCATTCGGGGGCCAACGTCCTGACTTTC. Together with reference TRBV2 and TRBJ2-6, the CDR3 gives the full variable domain: EPEVTQTPSHQVTQMGQEVILRCVPISNHLYFYWYRQILGQKVEFLVSFYNNEISEKSEIFDDQFSVERPDGSNFTLKIRSTKLEDSAMYFCASRLDRGHSGANVLTFGAGSRLTVL.

The chain carries TRBV6-8 and TRBJ2-4; D is ambiguous. CDR3 length: 16 residues. Per germline, CDR1 MNHGY and CDR2 SAAAGT. The V and J ends lost 4 bases and 0 bases respectively, with 13 bases between them. The CDR3 spells CASSLVFQEAKNIQYF. Here the CDR3 DNA reads TGTGCCAGCAGTTTAGTTTTCCAGGAAGCCAAAAACATTCAGTACTTC.

DNA for the CDR3: TGTGCCAGCAGTGCAGAGCTGCGGATCGAGCAGTACTTC. Translating gives CASSAELRIEQYF. V is TRBV2 and J is TRBJ2-7, with D uncertain. From germline, CDR1 is SNHLY and CDR2 FYNNEI. This CDR3 comprises 13 residues. The V gene lost 4 bases and the J gene lost 6 bases, with 13 bases spanning the gap.

The gene calls are TRBV18 and TRBJ2-6, with 9 bases that match TRBD1. The J segment lost 1 base and the V segment lost 3 bases, leaving 1 base of the junction unmatched. The germline V gene has CDR1 KGHSH and CDR2 LQKENI. This CDR3 spans 16 amino acids. CDR3 sequence: CASSPGQGSGANVLTF. In nucleotides, the CDR3 is TGTGCCAGCTCACCGGGACAGGGTTCTGGGGCCAACGTCCTGACTTTC.

The chain is built from TRBV7-5 and TRBJ1-1; the table assigns TRBD1, which was not confirmed against the DNA. TRBV7-5 is a recognized pseudogene. This CDR3 contains 10 residues. The CDR3 reads CARSPQPAFF. Here the CDR3 DNA reads TGTGCCAGAAGCCCACAACCGGCTTTCTTT.

Remarks on this clone: In the same sample, other DNA sequences code for this CDR3. The V and J genes are TRBV9 and TRBJ1-4, with 10 bases identical to TRBD1. The CDR3 sequence is 15 residues long. Trimming took 4 bases from V and 5 from J; bases not matched to a gene: 5. CDR1 and CDR2 (germline): SGDLS, YYNGEE. Written as DNA, the CDR3 is TGTGCCAGCAGCCCGCGGACAGGGGGAAATGAAAAACTGTTTTTT. This codes for CASSPRTGGNEKLFF.

The CDR3 DNA sequence: TGTGCCAGCGGCCGACAGGTCGGACCCTACGAGCAGTACTTC. It yields the protein CASGRQVGPYEQYF. The chain is built from TRBV27 and TRBJ2-7; TRBD1 might be the D (6 bases). Germline V gene data show CDR1 as MNHEY and CDR2 as SMNVEV (reference sequence). The CDR3 extends over 14 amino acids. Trimming left V 8 bases short and J 2 bases short, with 16 bases between.

V is TRBV28 and J is TRBJ2-7; D may be TRBD1 or TRBD2 (5 bases each). Looked up from germline, CDR1 is MDHEN and CDR2 is SYDVKM. V was trimmed by 10 bases and J by 3 bases, leaving 16 bases between them. The CDR3 runs 13 residues. CDR3 sequence reads: CATGLGTNYEQYF. The CDR3 nucleotides read TGTGCCACCGGGTTGGGGACCAACTACGAGCAGTACTTC.

Points on this clone: Other DNA sequences of this sample code for an identical CDR3. The chain links TRBV7-3 to TRBJ2-6; D gene unclear. CDR1 and CDR2 from the germline V gene are SGHTA and FQGTGA. The CDR3 is 15 residues long. V lost 1 base, J lost 1 base, and 5 bases lay in between. In DNA form, the CDR3 reads TGTGCCAGCAGCTTAAAAGGGTCTGGGGCCAACGTCCTGACTTTC. It codes for CASSLKGSGANVLTF.

The rearrangement links TRBV27 to TRBJ2-7; TRBD2 agrees at 7 bases. CDR1 and CDR2 (germline): MNHEY, SMNVEV (reference sequence). The ends lost 6 bases at V and 3 bases at J; junction bases unmatched: 14. This CDR3 is built from 16 residues. The CDR3 sequence: CASRPLVTSSFYEQYF. CDR3 coding DNA: TGTGCCAGCAGACCTCTCGTGACTAGCTCCTTCTACGAGCAGTACTTC.

This clone turned up a few times. The chain has TRBV5-1 and TRBJ2-5; TRBD1 agrees at 8 bases. Trimming took 4 bases from V and 5 from J; bases not matched to a gene: 13. CDR3 length: 16 amino acids. The germline V gene encodes CDR1 SGHRS and CDR2 YFSETQ. Written as DNA, the CDR3 is TGCGCCAGCAGCCCGACCGGGCAGGGGGCCTCCGAGACCCAGTACTTC. Translating gives CASSPTGQGASETQYF.

The chain combines TRBV19 with TRBJ1-1; the match to TRBD1 covers 11 bases. Germline assignment: CDR1 LNHDA and CDR2 SQIVND (reference sequence). The CDR3 is 16 amino acids. With 1 base clipped from V and 7 bases from J, the junction kept 8 bases outside the gene matches. The DNA of the CDR3 is TGTGCCAGTAGTATAGCTTGGGGACAGGGGGGTGTTGAAGCTTTCTTT. Translating it yields CASSIAWGQGGVEAFF.